Listed here are 19 T cell receptor beta chains from one sample, sequenced in a study of cytomegalovirus exposure and HLA in healthy donors. In the PCR, 60 Vbeta and 13 Jbeta primers were used. TCRdb's copy holds only in-frame clones and misses some; the assay was immunoSEQ multiplex PCR. The sample lists approximately 190,000 clones; around 87% were seen once. Specimen: PBMCs. Receptors were obtained from a boy aged 2-9 years in good health and CMV-seronegative.

The CDR3 bases are TGCGCCAGCAGGGACACCGGTTTGTCTTTCTTT. As protein: CASRDTGLSFF. The rearrangement joins TRBV5-1 to TRBJ1-1; maybe TRBD1 (5 bases). Per germline, CDR1 SGHRS and CDR2 YFSETQ. The CDR3 contains 11 residues. V lost 5 bases, J lost 12 bases, and 14 bases lay in between. Together with reference TRBV5-1 and TRBJ1-1, the CDR3 gives the full variable domain: KAGVTQTPRYLIKTRGQQVTLSCSPISGHRSVSWYQQTPGQGLQFLFEYFSETQRNKGNFPGRFSGRQFSNSRSEMNVSTLELGDSALYLCASRDTGLSFFGQGTRLTVV.

The chain employs TRBV5-6 and TRBJ2-3; TRBD2 agrees at 11 bases. The CDR3 length is 18 residues. With 2 bases clipped from V and 0 bases from J, the junction kept 8 bases outside the gene matches. Germline CDR1 reads SGHDT; CDR2 reads YYEEEE. CDR3 region: CASSFTSGSPASTDTQYF. CDR3 nucleotides: TGTGCCAGCAGCTTTACTAGCGGGAGCCCGGCTAGCACAGATACGCAGTATTTT.

The chain has TRBV28 and TRBJ1-2, with 11 bases lining up with TRBD1. The ends lost 5 bases at V and 5 bases at J; junction bases unmatched: 7. The CDR3 consists of 15 residues. The V gene's germline CDR1 is MDHEN and CDR2 SYDVKM. This CDR3 reads CASSPRTGGGYGYTF. The CDR3 DNA reads as TGTGCCAGCAGTCCAAGGACAGGGGGCGGGTATGGCTACACCTTC.

Worth noting for this clone: Germline is not matched at one junction end, which may reflect a read error. This chain uses TRBV7-9 with TRBJ2-3; 11 positions agree with TRBD2. The germline gives CDR1 SEHNR, CDR2 FQNEAQ (reference sequence). The CDR3 loop spans 19 amino acids. This CDR3 reads CSSSLEDSGRAVDADTQYF. The CDR3 DNA follows: TGTTCCAGCAGCTTAGAGGATAGCGGGAGGGCCGTTGACGCAGATACGCAGTATTTT. Full variable domain (remainder filled in from reference TRBV7-9 and TRBJ2-3): DTGVSQNPRHKITKRGQNVTFRCDPISEHNRLYWYRQTLGQGPEFLTYFQNEAQLEKSRLLSDRFSAERPKGSFSTLEIQRTEQGDSAMYLCSSSLEDSGRAVDADTQYFGPGTRLTVL.

The chain couples TRBV5-1 to TRBJ1-1, with TRBD1 matching 8 bases. Germline V gene sequence: CDR1 SGHRS, CDR2 YFSETQ. J lost 4 bases, V lost 2 bases, and 7 bases had no gene match. The CDR3 consists of 15 residues. The CDR3, as DNA: TGCGCCAGCAGCTTTCGACAGGGGATGGGCACTGAAGCTTTCTTT. This codes for CASSFRQGMGTEAFF.

This clone has a handful of counts. This chain uses TRBV28 with TRBJ1-4, with 7 bases aligning to TRBD1. V trimming: 5 bases; J trimming: 7 bases; junction bases outside the gene matches: 10. This CDR3 has 15 residues. Germline V lookup: CDR1 MDHEN, CDR2 SYDVKM. The CDR3 spells CASSAGGSNSEKLFF. CDR3 nucleotides: TGTGCCAGCAGTGCAGGGGGGAGTAATAGTGAAAAACTGTTTTTT.

V is TRBV7-3 and J is TRBJ2-6, with D possibly TRBD1 on 6 matching bases. The CDR3 has 17 amino acids. V lost 6 bases and J 3 bases, leaving 18 bases between the germline ends. The germline gives CDR1 SGHTA, CDR2 FQGTGA. The DNA for the CDR3 is TGTGCCAGCAGGGGCCCGGGGACATCCTATGGGGCCAACGTCCTGACTTTC. Protein product: CASRGPGTSYGANVLTF.

V usage is TRBV27 and J usage is TRBJ2-2, with TRBD2 matching 13 bases. CDR3 length: 16 residues. Trimming at V came to 10 bases and at J to 1 base, leaving 6 bases not matched to a gene. Per the germline V gene, CDR1 is MNHEY and CDR2 is SMNVEV (reference sequence). DNA of the CDR3: TGTGCCAACCCCGGACTAGCGGGGGTGAACACCGGGGAGCTGTTTTTT. This sequence encodes CANPGLAGVNTGELFF.

This clone occurred a few times. The chain joins TRBV19 to TRBJ2-1; 9 bases fit TRBD2. The germline gives CDR1 LNHDA, CDR2 SQIVND (reference sequence). Trimming took 6 bases from V and 10 from J; bases not matched to a gene: 16. The CDR3 is 16 amino acids. In nucleotides, the CDR3 is TGTGCCAGTAGGGCCAGCGGGAGGTCCGAGTTGCGGGAGCAGTTCTTC. It encodes CASRASGRSELREQFF.

In its sample, this clone was seen a few times. J is TRBJ2-2 and V is TRBV12-5, with a weak D call TRBD1 (6 bases). Trimming left V 6 bases short and J 1 base short, with 9 bases between. The CDR3 has 14 residues. The germline gives CDR1 LGHNT, CDR2 FRNRAP. The CDR3 region is CASGTQGNTGELFF. CDR3 nucleotide sequence: TGTGCTAGTGGGACACAGGGGAACACCGGGGAGCTGTTTTTT.

This chain uses TRBV5-1 with TRBJ1-4, with unresolved D. Germline lookup yields CDR1 SGHRS and CDR2 YFSETQ. The CDR3 is made up of 14 amino acids. Trimming took 0 bases from V and 0 from J, leaving 3 bases between them. DNA for the CDR3: TGCGCCAGCAGCTTGGCCTCAACTAATGAAAAACTGTTTTTT. Encoded protein: CASSLASTNEKLFF. Full variable domain (remainder filled in from reference TRBV5-1 and TRBJ1-4): KAGVTQTPRYLIKTRGQQVTLSCSPISGHRSVSWYQQTPGQGLQFLFEYFSETQRNKGNFPGRFSGRQFSNSRSEMNVSTLELGDSALYLCASSLASTNEKLFFGSGTQLSVL.

The CDR3 bases are TGCGCCAGCAGCCAAGACCGACAGGGTGTGAGGGGCTACACCTTC. Amino acid sequence: CASSQDRQGVRGYTF. V is TRBV4-1 and J is TRBJ1-2, with 7 bases fitting TRBD1. Per the germline V gene, CDR1 is MGHRA and CDR2 is YSYEKL. V was pared by 0 bases and J by 8 bases, with 9 bases of the junction left unmatched. This CDR3 is built from 15 residues.

The chain joins TRBV30 to TRBJ2-2; 9 positions agree with TRBD2. CDR1 GTSNPN and CDR2 SVGIG come from the germline V gene (reference sequence). V lost 3 bases, J lost 6 bases, and 5 bases stayed unmatched. The CDR3 loop spans 14 amino acids. The DNA for the CDR3 is TGTGCCTGGAGGGGGACTAGCAGGGCCGGGGAGCTGTTTTTT. Its translation is CAWRGTSRAGELFF.

The CDR3 DNA reads as TGTGCCTGGGGCCCGCGGGGGATCGGGGTCAGGGACTACGAGCAGTACTTC. This codes for CAWGPRGIGVRDYEQYF. This chain links TRBV30 with TRBJ2-7, with 7 positions matching TRBD2. CDR1 and CDR2 from the germline V gene are GTSNPN and SVGIG (reference sequence). This CDR3 has 17 amino acids. With 5 bases clipped from V and 3 bases from J, the junction kept 19 bases outside the gene matches.

The V call is TRBV5-1, the J call TRBJ2-1; D is unresolved. The germline CDR1 and CDR2 sequences are SGHRS and YFSETQ. V lost 4 bases and J lost 9, with 11 bases in between. The CDR3 is made up of 12 amino acids. The CDR3 DNA reads TGCGCCAGCAGCGTTGACATCGGTGAGCAGTTCTTC. Its protein is CASSVDIGEQFF.

This chain uses TRBV27 with TRBJ2-7; 9 bases align to TRBD1. Germline trimming cut 3 bases from V and 12 bases from J; bases unmatched to any gene: 9. The CDR3 has 13 amino acids. The germline V gene encodes CDR1 MNHEY and CDR2 SMNVEV (reference sequence). The CDR3 DNA sequence: TGTGCCAGCAGTTTGGGACAGGGTTCTCGGAGGTACTTC. Its protein is CASSLGQGSRRYF.

V usage is TRBV10-2 and J usage is TRBJ1-5; D call uncertain. V was cut by 7 bases and J by 0 bases, with 4 bases left in between. The CDR3 extends over 12 amino acids. CDR1 is WSHSY, CDR2 SAAADI, per germline. CDR3 amino acids: CASTGSNQPQHF. The DNA for the CDR3 is TGCGCCAGCACGGGTAGCAATCAGCCCCAGCATTTT.

This chain uses TRBV13 with TRBJ1-3, with 7 bases aligning to TRBD1. Germline values: CDR1 PRHDT, CDR2 FYEKMQ (reference sequence). V was pared by 5 bases and J by 0 bases, with 7 bases of the junction left unmatched. The CDR3 is made up of 16 amino acids. CDR3 DNA: TGTGCCAGCAGCAGGGGGGACAGAACCTCTGGAAACACCATATATTTT. Its translation is CASSRGDRTSGNTIYF. Together with reference TRBV13 and TRBJ1-3, the CDR3 gives the full variable domain: AAGVIQSPRHLIKEKRETATLKCYPIPRHDTVYWYQQGPGQDPQFLISFYEKMQSDKGSIPDRFSAQQFSDYHSELNMSSLELGDSALYFCASSRGDRTSGNTIYFGEGSWLTVV.

The J gene is TRBJ2-5, the V gene TRBV25-1; 7 bases map to TRBD1. This CDR3 spans 12 amino acids. CDR1 and CDR2 (germline): MGHDK, SYGVNS. V was clipped by 8 bases and J by 1 base; unmatched bases: 1. CDR3 nucleotide sequence: TGTGCCAGCGGGACAGTCCAAGAGACCCAGTACTTC. Its protein product is CASGTVQETQYF. Supplemented by reference TRBV25-1 and TRBJ2-5, the full variable domain reads EADIYQTPRYLVIGTGKKITLECSQTMGHDKMYWYQQDPGMELHLIHYSYGVNSTEKGDLSSESTVSRIRTEHFPLTLESARPSHTSQYLCASGTVQETQYFGPGTRLLVL.